The clone carrying this T cell receptor (beta chain) appeared a single time. The sample originates from a study of blood T cell repertoires in COVID-19. Study at large: T cells, B-cell-depleted T cells, or PBMCs supplied cDNA or gDNA.

The CDR3 consists of 15 residues. V trimming: 5 bases; J trimming: 5 bases; junction bases outside the gene matches: 7. In the study's own analysis: Estimates of nucleated cell counts were drawn from the amplification of reference gene primers. Profiled with immunoSEQ multiplex PCR; TCRdb holds only in-frame clones, not every one. V, J and clone size reflect that table, while D and trimming were determined from the DNA. Among under 150,000 clones listed, roughly 88% were seen once. This chain links TRBV6-7 with TRBJ2-1, with 9 bases matching TRBD2. TRBV6-7 is noted as an ORF with a role that remains uncertain. The sample taken for sequencing was peripheral blood. The clonotype comes from a man between 65 and 85 years old with active COVID-19. The CDR3 region is CASSNSGRLNNEQFF. The CDR3 DNA sequence: TGTGCCAGCAGTAACAGCGGGAGGTTGAACAATGAGCAGTTCTTC.